This T cell receptor (beta chain) was captured in a study of radiotherapy plus CTLA-4 blockade in lung cancer. Across the whole study: Among patients, around 18% showed objective responses, and approximately 29% had disease control.

On this clone: Its antigen remains unknown.

Study findings and constraints: Some TCR clones had been derived from tumors. These clones expanded in peripheral blood after radiotherapy plus ipilimumab. Best predicting response, reportedly, were early blood T cell clone dynamics, with interferon-beta.

Measured with immunoSEQ multiplex PCR; TCRdb has only the in-frame clones, and not every one. Seen here are roughly 130,000 clones, approximately 90% observed once, and the top ten hold approximately 7%. Participants had chemo-refractory metastatic non-small-cell lung cancer and were treated with focal radiation plus ipilimumab CTLA-4 blockade. CDR1 and CDR2 from the germline V gene are SGHTA and FQGNSA. The CDR3 sequence is 12 residues long. With 5 bases removed from V and 1 base from J, the gap between germline ends came to 5 bases. Source: peripheral blood, taken from a patient treated with radiotherapy plus ipilimumab. This TCR came from a human donor with non-small cell lung cancer that progressed on radiotherapy plus ipilimumab. The V call is TRBV7-2, the J call TRBJ2-5; D call uncertain. CDR3 region: CASSNSQETQYF. The CDR3 DNA follows: TGTGCCAGCAGCAACAGCCAAGAGACCCAGTACTTC. The variable domain in full, with the rest retrieved from reference TRBV7-2 and TRBJ2-5, is GAGVSQSPSNKVTEKGKDVELRCDPISGHTALYWYRQSLGQGLEFLIYFQGNSAPDKSGLPSDRFSAERTGGSVSTLTIQRTQQEDSAVYLCASSNSQETQYFGPGTRLLVL.